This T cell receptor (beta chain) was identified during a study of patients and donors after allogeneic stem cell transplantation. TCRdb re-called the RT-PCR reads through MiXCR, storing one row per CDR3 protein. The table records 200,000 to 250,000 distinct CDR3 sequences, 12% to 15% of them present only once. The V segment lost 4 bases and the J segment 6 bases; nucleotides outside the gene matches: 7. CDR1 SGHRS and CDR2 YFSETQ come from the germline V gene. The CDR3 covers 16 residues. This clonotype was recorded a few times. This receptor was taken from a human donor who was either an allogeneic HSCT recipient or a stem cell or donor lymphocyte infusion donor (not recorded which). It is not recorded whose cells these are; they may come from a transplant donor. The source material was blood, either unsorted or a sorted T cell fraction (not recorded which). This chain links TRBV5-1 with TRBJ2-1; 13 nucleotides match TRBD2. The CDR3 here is CASSPLLAGGFNEQFF. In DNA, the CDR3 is TGCGCCAGCAGCCCGCTACTAGCGGGAGGGTTCAATGAGCAGTTCTTC.